The T cell receptor beta chain described here comes from a study of vaccination and CD4 T cells after COVID-19. Across the study: Two of the convalescents were Hispanic, and the group consisted of six males and four females.

Time point specified: late sampling 161 to 241 days after vaccination in a few convalescent patients. The treatment here: 10-day PBMC culture with coronavirus spike peptide pools or control peptides (ViraFEST assay). Germline V gene sequence: CDR1 MDHEN, CDR2 SYDVKM. The V and J ends lost 8 bases and 6 bases respectively, with 8 bases between them. The CDR3 length is 11 residues. This clonotype was observed a handful of times. What it binds is not known. CD4+ T cells that had been cultured provided DNA sequenced with the Oncomine TCR Beta short-read assay. Using its own MiXCR run on the PCR reads, TCRdb lists one record per CDR3 protein. The sample lists nearly 25,000 distinct CDR3 sequences, about 29% seen once, with approximately 2.8% in the top ten.

The sequence came from a human donor who had recovered from COVID-19. The source was CD4+ T cells from blood, cultured in vitro, collected about 7 months after SARS-CoV-2 vaccination. The chain carries TRBV28 and TRBJ1-5; possibly TRBD1 for D (5 bases). The DNA of the CDR3 is TGTGCCAGCTGCAGGGTTCAGCCCCAGCATTTT. Amino acids: CASCRVQPQHF. The full variable domain, completed using reference TRBV28 and TRBJ1-5, is DVKVTQSSRYLVKRTGEKVFLECVQDMDHENMFWYRQDPGLGLRLIYFSYDVKMKEKGDIPEGYSVSREKKERFSLILESASTNQTSMYLCASCRVQPQHFGDGTRLSIL.